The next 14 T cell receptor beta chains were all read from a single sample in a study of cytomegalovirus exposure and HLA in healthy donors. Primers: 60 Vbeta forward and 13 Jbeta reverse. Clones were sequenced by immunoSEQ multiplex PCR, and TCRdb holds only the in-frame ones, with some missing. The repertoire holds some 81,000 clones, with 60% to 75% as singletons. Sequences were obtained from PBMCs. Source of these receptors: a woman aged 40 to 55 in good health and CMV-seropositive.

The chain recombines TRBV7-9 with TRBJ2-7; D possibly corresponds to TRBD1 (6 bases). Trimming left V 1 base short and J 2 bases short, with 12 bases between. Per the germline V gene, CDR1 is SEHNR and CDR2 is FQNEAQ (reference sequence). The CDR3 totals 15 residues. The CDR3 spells CASSLGGGATYEQYF. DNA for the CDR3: TGTGCCAGCAGCTTAGGAGGGGGAGCTACCTACGAGCAGTACTTC.

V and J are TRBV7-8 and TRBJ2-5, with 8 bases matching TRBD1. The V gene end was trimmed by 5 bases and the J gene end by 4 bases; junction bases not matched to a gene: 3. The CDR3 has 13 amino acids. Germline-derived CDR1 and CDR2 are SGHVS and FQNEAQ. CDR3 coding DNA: TGTGCCAGCAGCACAGACAGGGGAGAGACCCAGTACTTC. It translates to CASSTDRGETQYF.

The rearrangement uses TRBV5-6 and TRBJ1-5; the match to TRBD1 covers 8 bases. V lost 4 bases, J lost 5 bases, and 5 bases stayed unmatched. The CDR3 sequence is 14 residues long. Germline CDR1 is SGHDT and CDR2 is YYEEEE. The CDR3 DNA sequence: TGTGCCAGCAGCGAACAGGGGGTTCATCAGCCCCAGCATTTT. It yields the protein CASSEQGVHQPQHF.

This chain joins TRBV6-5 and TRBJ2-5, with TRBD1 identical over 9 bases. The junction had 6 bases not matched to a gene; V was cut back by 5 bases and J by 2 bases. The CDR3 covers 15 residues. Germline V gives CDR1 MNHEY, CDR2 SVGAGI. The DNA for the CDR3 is TGTGCCAGCAGTAACGACAGGGGGTCACAAGAGACCCAGTACTTC. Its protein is CASSNDRGSQETQYF.

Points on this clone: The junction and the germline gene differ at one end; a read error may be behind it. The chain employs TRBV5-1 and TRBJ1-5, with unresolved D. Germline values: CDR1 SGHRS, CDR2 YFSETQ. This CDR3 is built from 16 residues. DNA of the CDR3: TGCGCCAGCAGCTTGGGGGCAGCGGGCTCAGATCAGCCCCGGCATTTT. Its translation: CASSLGAAGSDQPRHF.

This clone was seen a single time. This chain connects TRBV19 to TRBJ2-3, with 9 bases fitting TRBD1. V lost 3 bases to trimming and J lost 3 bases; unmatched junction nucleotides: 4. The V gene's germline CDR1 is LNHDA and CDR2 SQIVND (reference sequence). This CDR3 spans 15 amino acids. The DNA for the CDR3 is TGTGCCAGTAGTATTGGACAGGGGCGGACAGATACGCAGTATTTT. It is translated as CASSIGQGRTDTQYF.

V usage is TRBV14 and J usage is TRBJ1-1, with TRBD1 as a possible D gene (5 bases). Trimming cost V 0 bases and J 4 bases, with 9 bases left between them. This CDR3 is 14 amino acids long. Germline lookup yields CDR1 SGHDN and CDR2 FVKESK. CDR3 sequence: CASSQDGGVTEAFF. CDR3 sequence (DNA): TGTGCCAGCAGCCAAGATGGGGGGGTCACTGAAGCTTTCTTT.

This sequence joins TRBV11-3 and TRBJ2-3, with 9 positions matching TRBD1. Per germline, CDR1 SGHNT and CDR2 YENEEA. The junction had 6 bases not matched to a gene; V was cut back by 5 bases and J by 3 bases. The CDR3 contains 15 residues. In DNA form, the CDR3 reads TGTGCCAGCAGCGCACAGGGGGCACGGACAGATACGCAGTATTTT. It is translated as CASSAQGARTDTQYF.

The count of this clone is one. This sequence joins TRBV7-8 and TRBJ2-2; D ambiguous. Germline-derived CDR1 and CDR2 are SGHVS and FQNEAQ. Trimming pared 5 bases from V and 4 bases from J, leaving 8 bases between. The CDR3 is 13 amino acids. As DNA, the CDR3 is TGTGCCAGCAGCCCAAGGAGCACCGGGGAGCTGTTTTTT. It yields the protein CASSPRSTGELFF.

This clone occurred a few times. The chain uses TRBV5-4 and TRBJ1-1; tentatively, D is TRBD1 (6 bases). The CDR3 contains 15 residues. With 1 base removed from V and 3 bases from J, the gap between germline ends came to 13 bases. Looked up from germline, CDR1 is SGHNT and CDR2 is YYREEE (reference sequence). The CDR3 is CASSLNEQGDTEAFF. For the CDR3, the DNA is TGTGCCAGCAGCTTGAATGAACAGGGCGACACTGAAGCTTTCTTT.

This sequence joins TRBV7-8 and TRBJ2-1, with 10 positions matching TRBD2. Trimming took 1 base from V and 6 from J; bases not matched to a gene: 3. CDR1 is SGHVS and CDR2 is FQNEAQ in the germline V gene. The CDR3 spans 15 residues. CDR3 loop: CASSLGLAGVNEQFF. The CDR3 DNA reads TGTGCCAGCAGCTTAGGCCTAGCGGGGGTCAATGAGCAGTTCTTC.

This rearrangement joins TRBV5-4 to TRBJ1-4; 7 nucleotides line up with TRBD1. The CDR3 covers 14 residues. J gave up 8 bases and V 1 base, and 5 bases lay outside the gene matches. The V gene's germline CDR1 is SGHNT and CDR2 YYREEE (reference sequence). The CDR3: CASSLQGVREKLFF. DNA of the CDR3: TGTGCCAGCAGCTTGCAGGGGGTTAGAGAAAAACTGTTTTTT.

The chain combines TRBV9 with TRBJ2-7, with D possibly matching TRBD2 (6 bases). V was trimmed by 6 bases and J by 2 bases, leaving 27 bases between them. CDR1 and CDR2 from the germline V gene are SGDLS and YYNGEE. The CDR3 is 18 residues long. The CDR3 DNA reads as TGTGCCAGCACCGAAAGGGGTACTAGCTTATCGTTTACCTACGAGCAGTACTTC. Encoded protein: CASTERGTSLSFTYEQYF.

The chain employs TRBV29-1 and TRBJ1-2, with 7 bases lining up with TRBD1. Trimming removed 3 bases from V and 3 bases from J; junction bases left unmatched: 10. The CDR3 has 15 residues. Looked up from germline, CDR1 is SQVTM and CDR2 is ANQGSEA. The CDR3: CSVDRQGGGDYGYTF. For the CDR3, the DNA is TGCAGCGTTGATCGACAGGGTGGGGGTGACTATGGCTACACCTTC.